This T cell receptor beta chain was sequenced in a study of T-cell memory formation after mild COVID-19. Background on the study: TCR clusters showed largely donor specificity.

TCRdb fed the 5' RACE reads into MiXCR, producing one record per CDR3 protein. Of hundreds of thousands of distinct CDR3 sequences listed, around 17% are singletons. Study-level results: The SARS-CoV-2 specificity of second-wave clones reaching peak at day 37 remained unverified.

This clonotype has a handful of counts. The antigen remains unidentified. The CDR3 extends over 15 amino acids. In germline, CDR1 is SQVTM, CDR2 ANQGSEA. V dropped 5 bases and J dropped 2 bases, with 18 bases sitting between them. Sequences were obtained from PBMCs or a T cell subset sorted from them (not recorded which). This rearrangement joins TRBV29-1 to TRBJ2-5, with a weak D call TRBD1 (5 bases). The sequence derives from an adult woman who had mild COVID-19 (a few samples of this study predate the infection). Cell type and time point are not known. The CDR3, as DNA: TGCAGCGTTTATCGACGACAGAAAAGACAAGAGACCCAGTACTTC. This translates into CSVYRRQKRQETQYF.